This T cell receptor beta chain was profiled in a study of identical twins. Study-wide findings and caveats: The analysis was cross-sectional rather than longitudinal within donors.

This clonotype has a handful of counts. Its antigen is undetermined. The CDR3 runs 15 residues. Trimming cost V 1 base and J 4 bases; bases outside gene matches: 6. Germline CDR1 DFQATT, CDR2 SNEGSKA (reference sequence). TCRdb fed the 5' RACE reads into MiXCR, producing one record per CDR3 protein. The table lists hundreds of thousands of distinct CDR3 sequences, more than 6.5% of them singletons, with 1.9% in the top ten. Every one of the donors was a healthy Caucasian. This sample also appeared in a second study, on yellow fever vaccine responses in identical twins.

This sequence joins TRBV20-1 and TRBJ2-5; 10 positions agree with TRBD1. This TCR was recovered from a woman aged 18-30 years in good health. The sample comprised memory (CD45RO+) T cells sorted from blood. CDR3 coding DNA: TGCAGTGCTAGAGGGGGACAGGGGATCGGAGAGACCCAGTACTTC. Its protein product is CSARGGQGIGETQYF.